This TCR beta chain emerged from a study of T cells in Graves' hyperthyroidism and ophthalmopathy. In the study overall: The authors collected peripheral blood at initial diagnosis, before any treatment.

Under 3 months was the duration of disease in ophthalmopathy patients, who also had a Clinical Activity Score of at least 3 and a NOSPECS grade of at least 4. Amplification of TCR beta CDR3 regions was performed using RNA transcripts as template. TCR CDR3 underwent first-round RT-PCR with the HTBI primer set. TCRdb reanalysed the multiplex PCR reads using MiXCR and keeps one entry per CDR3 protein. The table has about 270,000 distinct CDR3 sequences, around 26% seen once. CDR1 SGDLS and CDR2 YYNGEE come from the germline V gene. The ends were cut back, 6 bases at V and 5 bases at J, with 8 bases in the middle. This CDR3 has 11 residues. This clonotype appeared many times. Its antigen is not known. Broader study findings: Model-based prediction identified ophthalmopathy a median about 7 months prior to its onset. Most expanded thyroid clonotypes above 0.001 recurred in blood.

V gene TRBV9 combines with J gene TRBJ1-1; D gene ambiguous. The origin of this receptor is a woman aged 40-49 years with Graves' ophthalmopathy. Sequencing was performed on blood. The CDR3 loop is CASTPDTEAFF. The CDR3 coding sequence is TGTGCCAGCACCCCCGATACTGAAGCTTTCTTT.